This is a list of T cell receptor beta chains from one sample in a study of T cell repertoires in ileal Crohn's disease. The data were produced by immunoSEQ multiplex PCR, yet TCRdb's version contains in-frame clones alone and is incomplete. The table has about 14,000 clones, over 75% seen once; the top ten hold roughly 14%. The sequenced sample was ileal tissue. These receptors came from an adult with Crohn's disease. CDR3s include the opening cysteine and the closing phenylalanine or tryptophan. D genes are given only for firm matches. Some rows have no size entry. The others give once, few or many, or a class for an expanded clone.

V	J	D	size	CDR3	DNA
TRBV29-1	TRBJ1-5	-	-	CSVSGGSNQPQHF	TGCAGCGTTTCGGGCGGTAGCAATCAGCCCCAGCATTTT
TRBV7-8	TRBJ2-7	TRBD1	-	CASTGTGVSYEQYF	TGTGCCAGCACCGGGACAGGAGTCTCCTACGAGCAGTACTTC
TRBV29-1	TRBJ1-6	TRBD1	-	CSVNTGGADSPLHF	TGCAGCGTCAATACAGGGGGCGCCGATTCACCCCTCCACTTT
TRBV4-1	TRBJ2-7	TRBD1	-	CASSRGQDDEQYF	TGCGCCAGCAGCCGGGGACAGGACGATGAGCAGTACTTC
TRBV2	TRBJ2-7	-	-	CASSEFNFEQYF	TGTGCCAGCAGTGAGTTTAATTTCGAGCAGTACTTC
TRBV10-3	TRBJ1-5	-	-	CAISESRGGNQPQHF	TGTGCCATCAGTGAGTCGAGGGGAGGGAATCAGCCCCAGCATTTT
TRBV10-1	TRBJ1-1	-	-	CASSQGHTEAFF	TGCGCCAGTTCCCAGGGGCACACTGAAGCTTTCTTT
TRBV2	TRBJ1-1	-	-	CASSEAQGITEAFF	TGTGCCAGCAGTGAAGCGCAGGGTATCACTGAAGCTTTCTTT
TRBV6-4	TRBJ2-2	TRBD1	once	CASRTEGGQGEVSGELFF	TGTGCCAGCAGAACGGAAGGCGGACAGGGGGAAGTCAGCGGGGAGCTGTTTTTT
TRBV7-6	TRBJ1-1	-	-	CASSLQGNTEAFF	TGTGCCAGCAGCTTACAGGGGAACACTGAAGCTTTCTTT
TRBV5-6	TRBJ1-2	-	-	CASSLTTGNYGYTF	TGTGCCAGCAGCTTAACCACAGGGAACTATGGCTACACCTTC
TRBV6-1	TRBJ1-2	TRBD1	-	CASRGTGSGYTF	TGTGCCAGCAGGGGGACAGGGTCCGGCTACACCTTC
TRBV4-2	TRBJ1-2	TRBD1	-	CASSRDRGYYGYTF	TGTGCCAGCAGTCGGGACAGGGGCTACTATGGCTACACCTTC
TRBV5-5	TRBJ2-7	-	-	CASSLGDGNEQYF	TGTGCCAGCAGCTTGGGGGACGGAAACGAGCAGTACTTC
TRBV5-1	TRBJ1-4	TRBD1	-	CASSYGTGDEKLFF	TGCGCCAGCAGCTACGGGACAGGGGATGAAAAACTGTTTTTT
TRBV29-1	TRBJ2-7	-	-	CSVSRTASSYEQYF	TGCAGCGTTTCCCGGACGGCTTCCTCCTACGAGCAGTACTTC
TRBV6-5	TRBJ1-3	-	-	CASSNLVGAGNTIYF	TGTGCCAGCAGCAACCTGGTGGGGGCTGGAAACACCATATATTTT
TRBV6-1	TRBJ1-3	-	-	CASSGQRNSGNTIYF	TGTGCCAGCAGTGGACAGCGTAACTCTGGAAACACCATATATTTT
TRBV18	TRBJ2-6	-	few	CASSEAGANVLTF	TGTGCCAGCTCGGAGGCGGGGGCCAACGTCCTGACTTTC
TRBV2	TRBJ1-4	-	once	CASSSTDGNEKLFF	TGTGCCAGCAGTTCCACAGACGGTAATGAAAAACTGTTTTTT
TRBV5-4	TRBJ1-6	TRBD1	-	CASSLAQGDNSPLHF	TGTGCCAGCAGCTTGGCACAGGGGGATAATTCACCCCTCCACTTT
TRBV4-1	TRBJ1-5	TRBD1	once	CASSQVLQGNQPQHF	TGCGCCAGCAGCCAAGTTTTACAGGGGAATCAGCCCCAGCATTTT
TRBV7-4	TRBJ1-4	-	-	CASSYRQTPVHRGDEKLFF	TGTGCCAGCAGCTACAGACAGACTCCCGTGCACCGGGGAGATGAAAAACTGTTTTTT
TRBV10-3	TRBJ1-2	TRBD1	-	CAIRARGPRNGYTF	TGTGCCATCAGAGCGAGGGGGCCGAGAAATGGCTACACCTTC
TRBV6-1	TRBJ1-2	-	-	CASTGYGYTF	TGTGCCAGCACGGGCTATGGCTACACCTTC
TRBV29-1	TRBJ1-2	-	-	CSVGSGARGYTF	TGCAGCGTTGGTTCCGGGGCTAGGGGCTACACCTTC
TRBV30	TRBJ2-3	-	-	CAWSSAGPTDTQYF	TGTGCCTGGAGCTCGGCGGGGCCCACAGATACGCAGTATTTT
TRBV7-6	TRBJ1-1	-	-	CASSLGPIPEAFF	TGTGCCAGCAGCTTGGGCCCGATACCTGAAGCTTTCTTT
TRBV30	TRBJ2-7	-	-	CAWSRDEPNSYEQYF	TGTGCCTGGAGTAGGGACGAGCCTAACTCCTACGAGCAGTACTTC
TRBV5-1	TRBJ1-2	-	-	CASSLKRPRGYTF	TGCGCCAGCAGCCTGAAGAGGCCCCGTGGCTACACCTTC
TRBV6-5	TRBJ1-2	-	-	CASSTPLGANYGYTF	TGTGCCAGCAGCACCCCACTGGGAGCTAACTATGGCTACACCTTC
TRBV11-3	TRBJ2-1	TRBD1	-	CASSLDRFSYNEQFF	TGTGCCAGCAGCTTGGACAGGTTCTCTTACAATGAGCAGTTCTTC
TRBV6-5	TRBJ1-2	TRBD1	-	CASRSGQGSYGYTF	TGTGCCAGCAGGTCGGGACAGGGGTCGTATGGCTACACCTTC
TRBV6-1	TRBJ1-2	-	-	CASSDRSRGYYGYTF	TGTGCCAGCAGTGATAGGTCCAGGGGATACTATGGCTACACCTTC
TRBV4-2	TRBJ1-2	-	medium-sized	CASSQGLAVTGTLYGYTF	TGTGCCAGCAGCCAAGGATTGGCAGTGACGGGGACTCTCTACGGCTACACCTTC
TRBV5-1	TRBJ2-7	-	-	CASSEQGGFSEQYF	TGCGCCAGCAGCGAACAGGGGGGGTTCAGCGAGCAGTACTTC
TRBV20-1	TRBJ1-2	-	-	CSASPNYGYTF	TGCAGTGCTAGCCCTAACTATGGCTACACCTTC
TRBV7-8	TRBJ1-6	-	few	CASSAFLMTNSPLHF	TGTGCCAGCAGCGCTTTCCTGATGACCAATTCACCCCTCCACTTT
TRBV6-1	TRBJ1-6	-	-	CASSPGIENSPLHF	TGTGCCAGCAGTCCCGGGATAGAGAATTCACCCCTCCACTTT
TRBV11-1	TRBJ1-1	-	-	CASRVQQNTEAFF	TGTGCCAGCAGAGTCCAGCAGAACACTGAAGCTTTCTTT
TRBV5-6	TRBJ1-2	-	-	CASTLLSQGLDYGYTF	TGTGCCAGCACCCTCTTATCGCAGGGGCTCGACTATGGCTACACCTTC
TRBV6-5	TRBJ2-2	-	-	CASARAQDAGELFF	TGTGCCAGTGCGAGGGCGCAGGATGCCGGGGAGCTGTTTTTT
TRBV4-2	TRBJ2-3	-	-	CASSQDPRASDTQYF	TGTGCCAGCAGCCAAGATCCCAGGGCATCAGATACGCAGTATTTT
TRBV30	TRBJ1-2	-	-	CAPMGGNYGYTF	TGTGCCCCCATGGGGGGAAACTATGGCTACACCTTC
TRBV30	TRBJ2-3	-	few	CAWSVLAGTQYF	TGTGCCTGGAGTGTCCTAGCTGGTACGCAGTATTTT
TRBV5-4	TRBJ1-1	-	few	CASSLNPKTEAFF	TGTGCCAGCAGCCTAAACCCTAAGACCGAAGCTTTCTTT
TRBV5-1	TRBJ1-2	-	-	CASSLEGPNYGYTF	TGCGCCAGCAGCTTGGAGGGCCCAAACTATGGCTACACCTTC
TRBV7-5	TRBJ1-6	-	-	CVRSFRPGGFSPLHF	TGTGTCAGAAGCTTCCGGCCAGGGGGCTTTTCACCCCTCCACTTT